The 13 T cell receptor beta chains in this list originate from one sample, sequenced in a study of vaccination effects on CD4 cells after COVID-19. Their specific antigens are unknown. TCRdb's copy holds only in-frame clones and misses some; the assay was immunoSEQ multiplex PCR. In the table there are some 22,000 clones, approximately 64% of which are singletons. Expansion with viral peptide pools was applied to antigen-specific CD4+ T cells by the ViraFEST assay prior to sequencing. Researchers isolated CD4+ T cells once about 11 days of culture had elapsed. Prior SARS-CoV-2 infection was absent in the vaccine recipients, as shown by negative nucleocapsid antibodies. This sample comprised CD4+ T cells from PBMCs cultured with HCoV-OC43 spike peptides, obtained before COVID-19 vaccination. Regarding subset: HCoV-OC43 spike overlapping peptide pool stimulation. The receptor set was obtained from a human donor who received a COVID-19 vaccine.

The V gene is TRBV9, the J gene TRBJ2-1, with 8 bases aligning to TRBD2. V gave up 0 bases and J gave up 3 bases; unmatched junction bases: 5. Germline V CDR1 and CDR2: SGDLS, YYNGEE. The CDR3 is 16 amino acids. The CDR3, as DNA: TGTGCCAGCAGCGTAGGGTCCAGCGGGAGCTACAATGAGCAGTTCTTC. Residues: CASSVGSSGSYNEQFF.

The rearrangement links TRBV7-8 to TRBJ2-3; 8 positions agree with TRBD2. With V trimmed by 2 bases and J by 8 bases, 3 bases remained unmatched. Per the germline V gene, CDR1 is SGHVS and CDR2 is FQNEAQ. The CDR3 covers 13 residues. The DNA for the CDR3 is TGTGCCAGCAGCTTACGGGGGGGCCGTACGCAGTATTTT. Protein product: CASSLRGGRTQYF.

The chain couples TRBV13 to TRBJ2-3, with 7 positions matching TRBD2. V was clipped by 2 bases and J by 4 bases; unmatched bases: 9. The V gene's germline CDR1 is PRHDT and CDR2 FYEKMQ (reference sequence). There are 16 residues in the CDR3. CDR3 region: CASSLRAGAVADTQYF. The CDR3 DNA follows: TGTGCCAGCAGCTTACGTGCGGGAGCGGTGGCAGATACGCAGTATTTT.

The chain couples TRBV5-3 to TRBJ1-2, with 10 bases aligning to TRBD1. TRBV5-3 belongs to the ORF category, with a function that is uncertain. There are 15 residues in the CDR3. Germline trimming cut 3 bases from V and 8 bases from J; bases unmatched to any gene: 10. The CDR3 nucleotides are TGTGCCAGAAGCTGCCGGGACAGGGGCACGGGGGGCTACACCTTC. Its protein product is CARSCRDRGTGGYTF.

This clone was counted a few times. The genes are TRBV3-1 (or the pseudogene TRBV3-2) and TRBJ2-1, with TRBD1 matching 10 bases. The junction had 2 bases not matched to a gene; V was cut back by 3 bases and J by 3 bases. Looked up from germline, CDR1 is LGHDT and CDR2 is YNNKEL (reference sequence). The CDR3 runs 15 residues. CDR3 nucleotide sequence: TGTGCCAGCAGCCAGGACAGGGGGAACTACAATGAGCAGTTCTTC. It translates to CASSQDRGNYNEQFF.

This clone was seen a handful of times. This chain connects TRBV19 to TRBJ1-6, with 10 bases lining up with TRBD1. CDR3 length: 15 residues. Germline CDR1 and CDR2: LNHDA and SQIVND (reference sequence). J gave up 5 bases and V 6 bases, and 4 bases lay outside the gene matches. The CDR3 DNA reads as TGTGCCAGTAGGGGACAGGGGCCGGATAATTCACCCCTCCACTTT. This translates into CASRGQGPDNSPLHF.

The rearrangement joins TRBV7-9 to TRBJ1-2; D possibly corresponds to TRBD1 (6 bases). Germline V gives CDR1 SEHNR, CDR2 FQNEAQ (reference sequence). CDR3 size: 16 residues. Trimming pared 3 bases from V and 2 bases from J, leaving 16 bases between. DNA of the CDR3: TGTGCCAGCAGCTTTTCCGGAATGCAGGGGAACTATGGCTACACCTTC. This codes for CASSFSGMQGNYGYTF.

The chain employs TRBV14 and TRBJ1-1; tentatively, D is TRBD1 (5 bases). Deletions cut 3 bases from V and 1 base from J, with 15 bases between. There are 16 residues in the CDR3. Germline V lookup: CDR1 SGHDN, CDR2 FVKESK. CDR3 in DNA: TGTGCCAGCAGCCAGGGACTGGGAATGGGGAACACTGAAGCTTTCTTT. It codes for CASSQGLGMGNTEAFF.

The CDR3 DNA sequence: TGCAGCGTTGAGGGGATTGAATCCGGGGCCAACGTCCTGACTTTC. Translating gives CSVEGIESGANVLTF. The genes are TRBV29-1 and TRBJ2-6; D is uncertain. V was cut by 3 bases and J by 4 bases, with 13 bases left in between. The CDR3 contains 15 residues. Germline V CDR1 and CDR2: SQVTM, ANQGSEA.

This rearrangement joins TRBV10-1 to TRBJ2-1; D tentatively fits TRBD1 or TRBD2 (6 bases each). The CDR3 extends over 14 amino acids. From germline, CDR1 is WNHNN and CDR2 SYGVQD (reference sequence). With 4 bases removed from V and 8 bases from J, the gap between germline ends came to 15 bases. CDR3 amino acids: CASSVWGATDEQFF. CDR3 DNA: TGCGCCAGCAGTGTTTGGGGGGCTACGGATGAGCAGTTCTTC.

The J gene is TRBJ1-4, the V gene TRBV27; D ambiguous. Looked up from germline, CDR1 is MNHEY and CDR2 is SMNVEV (reference sequence). The CDR3 is 14 residues long. The V and J ends lost 6 bases and 2 bases respectively, with 10 bases between them. The CDR3 loop reads CASSSRTTNEKLFF. In DNA form, the CDR3 reads TGTGCCAGCAGCTCGAGGACCACTAATGAAAAACTGTTTTTT.

The J gene is TRBJ2-5, the V gene TRBV15; D unresolved. V dropped 0 bases and J dropped 2 bases, with 10 bases sitting between them. The CDR3 has 15 residues. Looked up from germline, CDR1 is LNHNV and CDR2 is YYDKDF (reference sequence). The CDR3 protein is CATSRDPGKQETQYF. The CDR3 bases are TGTGCCACCAGCAGAGATCCGGGTAAACAAGAGACCCAGTACTTC.

V and J are TRBV4-1 and TRBJ2-1, with 11 bases fitting TRBD1. Germline loops: CDR1 MGHRA, CDR2 YSYEKL. This CDR3 is built from 16 residues. The ends lost 4 bases at V and 3 bases at J; junction bases unmatched: 5. DNA for the CDR3: TGCGCCAGCAGCCGACCGGGACAGGGGGGCTACAATGAGCAGTTCTTC. The encoded protein is CASSRPGQGGYNEQFF.